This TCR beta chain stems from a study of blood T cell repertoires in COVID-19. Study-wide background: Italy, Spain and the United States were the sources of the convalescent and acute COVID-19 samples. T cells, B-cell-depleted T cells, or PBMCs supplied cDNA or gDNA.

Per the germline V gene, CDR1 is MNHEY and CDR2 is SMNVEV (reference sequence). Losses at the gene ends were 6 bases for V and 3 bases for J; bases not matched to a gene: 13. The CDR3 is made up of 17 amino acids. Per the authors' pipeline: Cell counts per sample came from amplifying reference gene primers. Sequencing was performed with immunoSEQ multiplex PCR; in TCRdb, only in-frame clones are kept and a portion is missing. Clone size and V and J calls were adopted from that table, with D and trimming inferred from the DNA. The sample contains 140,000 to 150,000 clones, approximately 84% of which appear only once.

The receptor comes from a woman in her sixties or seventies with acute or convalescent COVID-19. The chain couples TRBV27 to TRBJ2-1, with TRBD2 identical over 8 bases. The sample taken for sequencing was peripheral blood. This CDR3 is CASSPPAGLGNYNEQFF. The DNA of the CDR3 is TGTGCCAGCAGCCCCCCCGCGGGACTAGGAAACTACAATGAGCAGTTCTTC.